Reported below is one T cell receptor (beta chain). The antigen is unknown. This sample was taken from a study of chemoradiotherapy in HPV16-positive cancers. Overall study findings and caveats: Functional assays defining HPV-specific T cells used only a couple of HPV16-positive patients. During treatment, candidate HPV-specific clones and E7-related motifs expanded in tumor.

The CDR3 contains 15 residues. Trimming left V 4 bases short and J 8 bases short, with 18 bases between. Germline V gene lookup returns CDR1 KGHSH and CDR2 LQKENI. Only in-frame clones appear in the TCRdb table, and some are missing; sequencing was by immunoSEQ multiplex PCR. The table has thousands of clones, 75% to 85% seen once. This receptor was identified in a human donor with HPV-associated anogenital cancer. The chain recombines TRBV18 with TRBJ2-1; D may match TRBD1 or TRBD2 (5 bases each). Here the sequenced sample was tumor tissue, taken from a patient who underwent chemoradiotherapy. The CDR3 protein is CASSQPGAKVDEQFF. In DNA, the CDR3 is TGTGCCAGCTCACAACCCGGGGCGAAGGTGGATGAGCAGTTCTTC.